Presented here are 15 T cell receptor beta chains from one specimen sequenced in a study of blood T cells in healthy people across ages. Combining a sample-barcoded 5' primer with a J-beta primer mix, a second PCR ran for roughly 6 to 12 cycles. TCRdb re-analysed the 5' RACE reads in MiXCR, keeping a single row per CDR3 protein. The sample shows about 1.6 million distinct CDR3 sequences, 34% of them seen only once. The source material was blood. These receptors all come from a woman younger than 45 in good health.

With respect to this clonotype: This could be a read error, since a much larger clone is one nucleotide away. The gene calls are TRBV11-2 and TRBJ1-5; no clear D. Germline CDR1 is SGHAT and CDR2 is FQNNGV. The CDR3 contains 13 residues. The V gene lost 2 bases and the J gene lost 4 bases, with 6 bases spanning the gap. The DNA for the CDR3 is TGTGCCAGCAGCTTACAGGAGAATCAGCCCCAGCATTTT. Its protein is CASSLQENQPQHF.

Only a few counts were recorded for this clonotype. The V gene is TRBV30, the J gene TRBJ2-6; TRBD1 agrees at 7 bases. V shed 5 bases and J 0 bases; nucleotides not matched to a gene: 7. Germline CDR1 is GTSNPN and CDR2 is SVGIG (reference sequence). The CDR3 spans 16 residues. CDR3 sequence (DNA): TGTGCCTGGGAACAGGGGCCGTCCTCTGGGGCCAACGTCCTGACTTTC. Protein product: CAWEQGPSSGANVLTF.

The CDR3 here is CASSGTSGPAEQFF. Written as DNA, the CDR3 is TGTGCCAGCAGCGGGACTAGCGGGCCCGCGGAGCAGTTCTTC. The V gene is TRBV12-3 or TRBV12-4, the J gene TRBJ2-1; 12 bases line up with TRBD2. Trimming at V came to 6 bases and at J to 10 bases, leaving 7 bases not matched to a gene. This CDR3 has 14 residues.

The chain employs TRBV15 and TRBJ2-7; the match to TRBD2 covers 7 bases. The CDR3 extends over 15 amino acids. Trimming cost V 0 bases and J 0 bases; bases outside gene matches: 2. Germline CDR1 reads LNHNV; CDR2 reads YYDKDF (reference sequence). In DNA, the CDR3 is TGTGCCACCAGCAGAGACGGCGGGAGCTCCTACGAGCAGTACTTC. Protein: CATSRDGGSSYEQYF.

This clonotype came up a few times. One junction end disagrees with the germline gene, perhaps due to a read error. The chain uses TRBV5-4 and TRBJ2-7; TRBD2 matches at 11 bases. CDR1 is SGHNT, CDR2 YYREEE, per germline (reference sequence). The CDR3 sequence is 16 residues long. This CDR3 reads CVSSIETSGAGYERYF. DNA of the CDR3: TGTGTCAGCAGCATCGAGACTAGCGGGGCAGGCTACGAGCGGTACTTC.

The chain is built from TRBV20-1 and TRBJ1-6, with TRBD1 matching over 8 bases. J was trimmed by 7 bases and V by 0 bases; bases with no gene match: 2. The germline CDR1 and CDR2 sequences are DFQATT and SNEGSKA (reference sequence). The CDR3 has 14 residues. In DNA, the CDR3 is TGCAGTGCTAGAGAGGCAGGGGGCAATTCACCCCTCCACTTT. It encodes CSAREAGGNSPLHF.

This chain connects TRBV12-3 or TRBV12-4 to TRBJ2-5; D may be TRBD1 (6 bases). CDR3 length equals 15 residues. The ends were cut back, 4 bases at V and 1 base at J, with 13 bases in the middle. The CDR3 nucleotides are TGTGCCAGCAGTTCCTTGACAGGACCCCAAGAGACCCAGTACTTC. Protein: CASSSLTGPQETQYF.

This chain links TRBV12-3 or TRBV12-4 with TRBJ2-1, with 9 bases aligning to TRBD2. Trimming at V came to 4 bases and at J to 7 bases, leaving 11 bases not matched to a gene. This CDR3 contains 16 residues. CDR3 nucleotide sequence: TGTGCCAGCAGTTGGGGAGGCGGGAGGGCCCTAAATGAGCAGTTCTTC. This codes for CASSWGGGRALNEQFF.

In this sample, this clonotype turned up a few times. The rearrangement joins TRBV29-1 to TRBJ1-4, with TRBD1 matching 8 bases. CDR1 and CDR2 from the germline V gene are SQVTM and ANQGSEA. CDR3 length: 13 residues. The junction had 4 bases not matched to a gene; V was cut back by 7 bases and J by 3 bases. CDR3 in amino acids: CSARGQPNEKLFF. The DNA of the CDR3 is TGCAGCGCCAGGGGGCAGCCTAATGAAAAACTGTTTTTT.

The chain combines TRBV2 with TRBJ2-2; no definite D call. Germline V CDR1 and CDR2: SNHLY, FYNNEI. The CDR3 consists of 14 residues. V was cut by 6 bases and J by 3 bases, with 11 bases left in between. CDR3 residues: CASSQDRYTGELFF. CDR3 nucleotides: TGTGCCAGCAGCCAGGATAGGTACACCGGGGAGCTGTTTTTT.

About this clonotype itself: The germline gene is not matched at one end of the junction; a read error may be the cause. The chain joins TRBV9 to TRBJ2-3; the D call may be TRBD1 or TRBD2 (6 bases each). The CDR3 runs 14 residues. Germline V lookup: CDR1 SGDLS, CDR2 YYNGEE. In DNA, the CDR3 is TGTACCAGCAGCGCGAACTGGGGGGCAGATACGCGGTATTTT. It yields the protein CTSSANWGADTRYF.

This chain connects TRBV20-1 to TRBJ2-1; D is ambiguous. Deletions cut 0 bases from V and 8 bases from J, with 11 bases between. Germline assignment: CDR1 DFQATT and CDR2 SNEGSKA (reference sequence). The CDR3 is made up of 13 amino acids. CDR3 loop: CSARDAPRDEQFF. The CDR3 DNA is TGCAGTGCTAGAGATGCCCCCCGGGATGAGCAGTTCTTC.

This clonotype was seen only a few times. The rearrangement uses TRBV2 and TRBJ2-5; 11 bases match TRBD2. V dropped 4 bases and J dropped 5; count of bases not matched to a gene: 6. The CDR3 spans 15 residues. Per germline, CDR1 SNHLY and CDR2 FYNNEI. As DNA, the CDR3 is TGTGCCAGCAGTGTAATAGCGGGGGGGCGGGAGACCCAGTACTTC. The encoded protein is CASSVIAGGRETQYF.

This clonotype was detected only a few times. The rearrangement links TRBV5-1 to TRBJ2-2; D gene ambiguous. Trimming pared 4 bases from V and 6 bases from J, leaving 19 bases between. CDR1 SGHRS and CDR2 YFSETQ come from the germline V gene. The CDR3 runs to 16 residues. The DNA of the CDR3 is TGCGCCAGCAGCCCCGGAATAGTAGGATACGCCGGGGAGCTGTTTTTT. Translated: CASSPGIVGYAGELFF.

This clonotype was found a few times. The rearrangement joins TRBV20-1 to TRBJ2-1, with 10 bases lining up with TRBD2. The ends lost 0 bases at V and 9 bases at J; junction bases unmatched: 5. This CDR3 contains 14 residues. CDR1 and CDR2 from the germline V gene are DFQATT and SNEGSKA (reference sequence). CDR3 in amino acids: CSAREPSGGIEQFF. CDR3 DNA sequence: TGCAGTGCTAGAGAGCCTAGCGGGGGTATTGAGCAGTTCTTC.